A single sample gave rise to the 23 T cell receptor beta chains below, sequenced in a study of human T cells and chemical hapten exposure. MiXCR, run by TCRdb on the RACE reads, gives a single entry per CDR3 protein. Among approximately 180,000 distinct CDR3 sequences listed, almost 30% were seen once. The time point was: pre-sensitization, week 0. Treatment in this sample: therapeutic diphenylcyclopropenone sensitization with weekly scalp DPC. The material was whole blood, obtained in connection with sensitization to the hapten diphenylcyclopropenone (DPC). These receptors came from a woman aged 25-40 years with alopecia areata. Some clones in this sample may be carry-over from other donors' samples.

For the CDR3, the DNA is TGTGCCAGCAGTTTAAGGTGGGGTTCGGGCGGGGAGCTGTTTTTT. Protein: CASSLRWGSGGELFF. The V and J genes are TRBV27 and TRBJ2-2; no firm D call. V gave up 2 bases and J gave up 7 bases, with 14 bases separating them. CDR1 is MNHEY, CDR2 SMNVEV, per germline (reference sequence). This CDR3 contains 15 residues.

This clonotype came up a few times. V gene TRBV7-3 combines with J gene TRBJ1-2; unclear D gene. Germline-derived CDR1 and CDR2 are SGHTA and FQGTGA. V dropped 1 base and J dropped 0 bases, with 9 bases sitting between them. The CDR3 length is 15 residues. The DNA for the CDR3 is TGTGCCAGCAGCTTAAATTCGGGCTCTAACTATGGCTACACCTTC. It specifies CASSLNSGSNYGYTF. The entire variable domain, with the rest obtained from reference TRBV7-3 and TRBJ1-2, is as follows: GAGVSQTPSNKVTEKGKYVELRCDPISGHTALYWYRQSLGQGPEFLIYFQGTGAADDSGLPNDRFFAVRPEGSVSTLKIQRTERGDSAVYLCASSLNSGSNYGYTFGSGTRLTVV.

The chain combines TRBV7-3 with TRBJ2-2; D remains ambiguous. Germline V gene sequence: CDR1 SGHTA, CDR2 FQGTGA. The CDR3 extends over 12 amino acids. V lost 0 bases to trimming and J lost 6 bases, with 2 bases between them. This CDR3 reads CASSLTSGELFF. The CDR3 nucleotides are TGTGCCAGCAGCTTAACCTCCGGGGAGCTGTTTTTT.

V gene TRBV4-1 combines with J gene TRBJ2-7; 7 positions match TRBD2. The CDR3 is 14 amino acids. With 4 bases clipped from V and 7 bases from J, the junction kept 10 bases outside the gene matches. CDR1 MGHRA and CDR2 YSYEKL come from the germline V gene. The CDR3: CASSLLGSRGEQYF. CDR3 DNA: TGCGCCAGCAGCCTTTTAGGGTCGCGGGGGGAGCAGTACTTC.

V and J are TRBV7-9 and TRBJ1-5; D might be TRBD1 (6 bases). V was trimmed by 5 bases and J by 6 bases, leaving 17 bases between them. CDR1 is SEHNR and CDR2 is FQNEAQ in the germline V gene (reference sequence). The length of the CDR3 is 15 residues. The CDR3, as DNA: TGTGCCAGCAGCCAAACAGGGAATTTAGGTCAGCCCCAGCATTTT. It codes for CASSQTGNLGQPQHF.

The V and J genes are TRBV11-3 and TRBJ2-2; 9 bases map to TRBD1. The CDR3 extends over 16 amino acids. J was trimmed by 1 base and V by 6 bases; bases with no gene match: 6. The germline gives CDR1 SGHNT, CDR2 YENEEA. The CDR3 bases are TGTGCCAGCAGAGGGAGGACAGGGGAGAACACCGGGGAGCTGTTTTTT. As protein: CASRGRTGENTGELFF.

This clonotype was seen only a few times. This rearrangement joins TRBV24-1 to TRBJ2-1; TRBD2 matches at 9 bases. The CDR3 is 16 residues long. V shed 0 bases and J 7 bases; nucleotides not matched to a gene: 6. Germline CDR1 KGHDR, CDR2 SFDVKD. In nucleotides, the CDR3 is TGTGCCACCAGTGATTTGGCCGGGACTAGCAGGAATGAGCAGTTCTTC. This gives the protein CATSDLAGTSRNEQFF.

Note on this clonotype: The final CDR3 position lacks the conserved phenylalanine or tryptophan, pointing to a likely read error. The genes are TRBV5-1 and TRBJ2-7; D is uncertain. There are 12 residues in the CDR3. The V gene's germline CDR1 is SGHRS and CDR2 YFSETQ. V was shortened by 4 bases and J by 7 bases, with 12 bases between the two germline ends. CDR3: CASSRPGWEQYY. CDR3 sequence (DNA): TGCGCCAGCAGCCGGCCAGGTTGGGAGCAGTACTAC.

This clonotype has more than one count but fewer than ten. The rearrangement joins TRBV29-1 to TRBJ1-1; no clear D. Trimming removed 5 bases from V and 0 bases from J, with 1 base in between. From germline, CDR1 is SQVTM and CDR2 ANQGSEA. The CDR3 extends over 10 amino acids. In nucleotides, the CDR3 is TGCAGCGTTATGAACACTGAAGCTTTCTTT. Protein: CSVMNTEAFF.

There are many counts of this clonotype. The chain couples TRBV6-6 to TRBJ1-1; D unresolved. Germline CDR1 reads MNHNY; CDR2 reads SVGAGI (reference sequence). The CDR3 contains 13 residues. V dropped 7 bases and J dropped 1 base, with 10 bases sitting between them. As DNA, the CDR3 is TGTGCCAGCACTCGTCAGGAGAACACTGAAGCTTTCTTT. This encodes CASTRQENTEAFF.

The rearrangement joins TRBV4-3 to TRBJ2-7, with D possibly matching TRBD2 (6 bases). This CDR3 is built from 15 residues. Germline V gene data show CDR1 as LGHNA and CDR2 as YSLEER. V lost 0 bases, J lost 2 bases, and 11 bases lay in between. CDR3 nucleotides: TGCGCCAGCAGCCAAGAGGGAGGTACTACCTACGAGCAGTACTTC. This gives the protein CASSQEGGTTYEQYF.

The CDR3 region is CAISEYGGEYTEAFF. For the CDR3, the DNA is TGTGCCATCAGTGAGTATGGAGGGGAGTACACTGAAGCTTTCTTT. V gene TRBV10-3 combines with J gene TRBJ1-1; TRBD1 might be the D (5 bases). This CDR3 spans 15 amino acids. The ends were cut back, 1 base at V and 3 bases at J, with 12 bases in the middle. Germline assignment: CDR1 ENHRY and CDR2 SYGVKD.

This clonotype was seen a few times. The chain uses TRBV7-2 and TRBJ2-7; the match to TRBD2 covers 12 bases. This CDR3 is 14 amino acids long. V was clipped by 5 bases and J by 3 bases; unmatched bases: 2. Germline V gene data show CDR1 as SGHTA and CDR2 as FQGNSA. The CDR3 loop reads CASSRTSGNYEQYF. CDR3 nucleotides: TGTGCCAGCAGCCGGACTAGCGGGAACTACGAGCAGTACTTC.

The chain combines TRBV24-1 with TRBJ2-2; D call uncertain. V was clipped by 5 bases and J by 3 bases, with 6 bases between them. The length of the CDR3 is 13 residues. Per the germline V gene, CDR1 is KGHDR and CDR2 is SFDVKD. The CDR3 region is CATSGTYTGELFF. In DNA, the CDR3 is TGTGCCACCAGTGGCACTTACACCGGGGAGCTGTTTTTT.

J is TRBJ1-4 and V is TRBV4-1, with 7 bases identical to TRBD1. The CDR3 runs to 15 residues. Trimming at V came to 3 bases and at J to 8 bases, leaving 9 bases not matched to a gene. Germline CDR1 reads MGHRA; CDR2 reads YSYEKL. The CDR3 is CASSQTQGYGEKLFF. In nucleotides, the CDR3 is TGCGCCAGCAGCCAGACACAGGGGTACGGCGAAAAACTGTTTTTT.

This clonotype has just a few counts. The CDR3 loop reads CASSLRVGAYNEQFF. As DNA, the CDR3 is TGTGCCAGCAGTTTAAGGGTCGGTGCCTACAATGAGCAGTTCTTC. The V and J genes are TRBV28 and TRBJ2-1; D gene uncertain. The CDR3 sequence is 15 residues long. V was pared by 2 bases and J by 2 bases, with 10 bases between. Germline loops: CDR1 MDHEN, CDR2 SYDVKM.

V is TRBV6-2 or TRBV6-3 and J is TRBJ2-7, with TRBD1 matching 9 bases. Per the germline V gene, CDR1 is MNHEY and CDR2 is SVGEGT. The CDR3 has 19 amino acids. The V segment lost 6 bases and the J segment 7 bases; nucleotides outside the gene matches: 25. In DNA, the CDR3 is TGTGCCAGCAGCTTATACCGCGGCCCCGGTGGGGACAGGGTACAAGAGCAGTACTTC. It encodes CASSLYRGPGGDRVQEQYF.

V is TRBV4-1 and J is TRBJ2-1; 13 bases fit TRBD2. J gave up 10 bases and V 2 bases, and 8 bases lay outside the gene matches. This CDR3 has 16 residues. The V gene's germline CDR1 is MGHRA and CDR2 YSYEKL. The CDR3 loop is CASSQFRTSGSREQFF. The DNA for the CDR3 is TGCGCCAGCAGCCAATTTCGGACTAGCGGGAGCAGGGAGCAGTTCTTC.

The chain links TRBV12-3 or TRBV12-4 to TRBJ2-7, with no clear D. V lost 3 bases and J lost 4, with 13 bases in between. This CDR3 contains 14 residues. The chain's CDR3 is CASSFQLAAYEQYF. The CDR3, as DNA: TGTGCCAGCAGTTTTCAGCTGGCTGCTTACGAGCAGTACTTC.

The table lists this clonotype with a few counts. The V gene is TRBV14, the J gene TRBJ2-1; 7 nucleotides line up with TRBD1. Germline-derived CDR1 and CDR2 are SGHDN and FVKESK. The CDR3 has 18 residues. After removal of 1 base from V and 7 bases from J, the junction contained 16 bases not matched to a gene. CDR3 DNA: TGTGCCAGCAGCCAAGTTATCGCGACAGGGTATTTTCTAAATGAGCAGTTCTTC. As protein: CASSQVIATGYFLNEQFF.

This rearrangement joins TRBV20-1 to TRBJ1-1; 8 nucleotides line up with TRBD1. CDR3 size: 13 residues. V was clipped by 4 bases and J by 3 bases; unmatched bases: 4. The germline V gene has CDR1 DFQATT and CDR2 SNEGSKA (reference sequence). CDR3: CSATGGADTEAFF. The CDR3 region has the DNA TGCAGTGCTACAGGGGGCGCGGACACTGAAGCTTTCTTT.

The chain is built from TRBV27 and TRBJ1-2; a possible D gene is TRBD1 (5 bases). CDR3 size: 14 residues. Germline loops: CDR1 MNHEY, CDR2 SMNVEV (reference sequence). Trimming shortened V by 1 base and J by 8 bases, and 14 bases separated the two germline ends. The CDR3 region has the DNA TGTGCCAGCAGTTTATTCCATGGCGCAGGGGGCTACACCTTC. Translation: CASSLFHGAGGYTF.

This clonotype has a handful of counts. The chain combines TRBV11-1 with TRBJ2-2; D might be TRBD2 (6 bases). Trimming cost V 2 bases and J 4 bases, with 17 bases left between them. There are 17 residues in the CDR3. The germline CDR1 and CDR2 sequences are SGHAT and FQDESV (reference sequence). The CDR3 loop reads CASSLRRRAAGTGELFF. The CDR3 DNA reads TGTGCCAGCAGCTTACGGAGGAGGGCCGCGGGCACCGGGGAGCTGTTTTTT.